This T cell receptor beta chain emerged from a study of T cell clones after liver transplantation. The overall study: Graft-donor-reactive sequences were compared with third-party-reactive TCRbeta sequences from pre-transplant mixed lymphocyte reactions.

Sequenced by immunoSEQ multiplex PCR; TCRdb stores in-frame clones only, minus some. The repertoire holds 45,000 to 55,000 clones, with roughly 80% as singletons. This TCR came from a human donor who received a liver transplant. The sample here was CD4+ T cells from blood, taken before liver transplant.

DNA for the CDR3: TGTGCCAGCAGCTACTCTAATATGGAGCAGTACTTC. This translates into CASSYSNMEQYF. The rearrangement joins TRBV28 to TRBJ2-7; unclear D gene. The germline gives CDR1 MDHEN, CDR2 SYDVKM. The CDR3 covers 12 residues. V was trimmed by 6 bases and J by 7 bases, leaving 13 bases between them.